These T cell receptor beta chains were read from a single sample in a study of T cell responses to AZD1222 COVID-19 vaccine. Profiling relied on immunoSEQ multiplex PCR, and the TCRdb table lists in-frame clones only, not all of them. The table records 100,000 to 150,000 clones, around 90% of them present only once. Here the sequenced sample was peripheral blood, taken on day 0 of AZD1222 vaccination. All receptors derive from an adult in good health. Both conserved end residues are part of each CDR3. The D gene is left open where the match is weak.

TRBV7-6 | . | CASSLANSYNEQFF
TRBV19 | . | CASSTGTDYGYTF
TRBV4-3 | TRBD2 | CASSQDFAGGPNTGELFF
TRBV3-1/TRBV3-2 | . | CASSWQDESGYTF
TRBV19 | TRBD1 | CASSSRQGGAEAFF
TRBV18 | . | CASSGQDGFYGYTF
TRBV5-1 | . | CASSLLGYEQYF
TRBV10-3 | . | CAISDSGTWQYF
TRBV5-1 | . | CASSLVGEGNEKLFF
TRBV19 | TRBD1 | CASKIGTGRTKLFF
TRBV7-2 | . | CASSLALGEAQHF
TRBV11-3 | TRBD1 | CASSLTGQINEKLFF
TRBV15 | . | CATSRDPEGTGELFF
TRBV20-1 | . | CSASYGGQPSYEQYF
TRBV3-1/TRBV3-2 | TRBD2 | CASSQDGLAGGLTNTGELFF
TRBV28 | TRBD2 | CASSFGGSDDNEQFF
TRBV28 | TRBD1 | CASSPGTGFQPQHF
TRBV5-1 | TRBD1 | CASSLGTGGFRETQYF
TRBV27 | . | CASSLQYGQNTEAFF
TRBV30 | . | CAWSVGRGDNQPQHF
TRBV3-1/TRBV3-2 | . | CASTPRGAGELFF
TRBV6-5 | . | CASRPGGLDQPQHF
TRBV4-3 | TRBD2 | CASSQDEGLAGGTDTQYF
TRBV28 | TRBD1 | CASSESTGFSGNTIYF
TRBV6-5 | . | CASSLQGPNTEAFF
TRBV5-5 | TRBD1 | CASSWWDRGNTEAFF
TRBV27 | . | CASSWGGGDSSYEQYF
TRBV19 | TRBD1 | CASSNRQGAGLYYGYTF
TRBV11-3 | TRBD1 | CASSSGTGRTGELFF
TRBV6-4 | TRBD1 | CASSQGAVAFF
TRBV6-4 | TRBD2 | CASSVTSGGGYNEQFF
TRBV2 | . | CASSEGMSSYNEQFF
TRBV5-8 | TRBD2 | CASSPGRLAGGQETQYF
TRBV15 | . | CATSGAGFGYEQYF
TRBV5-8 | . | CASSRGRGTFTNQPQHF
TRBV27 | . | CASTEGRRGTSPLHF
TRBV29-1 | . | CSVIRMGRIGGYTF
TRBV30 | . | CASSTGPDTEAFF
TRBV30 | . | CAWQGDTGELFF
TRBV9 | . | CASSVSGNTEAFF
TRBV6-4 | TRBD2 | CASSDDSGSYNEQFF
TRBV18 | . | CASSPSKTYGYTF
TRBV30 | . | CAWREGYNEQFF
TRBV10-3 | . | CAISDFPSGELFF
TRBV7-8 | . | CASSLSSLYEQYF
TRBV7-3 | . | CASSLGNPKAFGNTQYF
TRBV4-2 | . | CASSQAAGIGQPQHF
TRBV5-5 | . | CASSLGTGNTIYF
TRBV10-3 | TRBD2 | CAISDGLAGFNEQFF